A selection of T cell receptor beta chains follows, all from one sample in a study of blood T cell repertoires in COVID-19. TCRdb keeps only in-frame clones here, not all; method: immunoSEQ multiplex PCR. The table includes under 100,000 clones, roughly 90% detected once. Sequencing was performed on peripheral blood. These receptors came from a male donor with acute or convalescent COVID-19. Both conserved end residues are part of each CDR3. D genes are given only for firm matches. Part of the rows lack a size; the others show once, few, many or a class for expanded clones.

d_gene,abundance,j_gene,v_gene,CDR3nt,CDR3aa
TRBD2,-,TRBJ2-7,TRBV6-2/TRBV6-3,TGTGCCAGCAGTTACCCCAGGACTAGCGGGGTCGAGCAGTACTTC,CASSYPRTSGVEQYF
-,-,TRBJ2-7,TRBV3-1/TRBV3-2,TGTGCCAGCAGCAGGGAGGGGGTCTACGAGCAGTACTTC,CASSREGVYEQYF
-,-,TRBJ2-1,TRBV3-1/TRBV3-2,TGTGCCAGCAGCCAGAGTCGCGGGGATGAGCAGTTCTTC,CASSQSRGDEQFF
-,-,TRBJ1-1,TRBV7-9,TGTGCCAGCGGGCATCCGAACACTGAAGCTTTCTTT,CASGHPNTEAFF
TRBD1,-,TRBJ1-1,TRBV24-1,TGTGCCACCAGTTTAGCAGGGGGCACTGAAGCTTTCTTT,CATSLAGGTEAFF
-,-,TRBJ2-7,TRBV7-6,TGTGCCAGCAGCTTAGTACTCAGGCACTCCGAGCAGTACTTC,CASSLVLRHSEQYF
TRBD1,-,TRBJ2-7,TRBV3-1/TRBV3-2,TGTGCCAGCAGCCCTCTGGACAGGGGGCTCATTGGGCAGTACTTC,CASSPLDRGLIGQYF
TRBD1,-,TRBJ2-7,TRBV2,TGTGCCAGCAGTGACGTGACAGGGAGCTCCTACGAGCAGTACTTC,CASSDVTGSSYEQYF
-,few,TRBJ1-4,TRBV7-9,TGTGCCAGCAGCTTCGGGGGGGAAAAACTGTTTTTT,CASSFGGEKLFF
-,-,TRBJ2-2,TRBV5-1,TGCGCCAGCAGCTTGAGCTCAGGGACCGGGGAGCTGTTTTTT,CASSLSSGTGELFF
-,-,TRBJ1-4,TRBV29-1,TGCAGTGGAGGAGGGCAAACTAATGAAAAACTGTTTTTT,CSGGGQTNEKLFF
-,-,TRBJ1-3,TRBV7-2,TGTGCCAGCAGCCTCAGGGTCATCTCTGGAAACACCATATATTTT,CASSLRVISGNTIYF
TRBD1,-,TRBJ2-3,TRBV9,TGTGCCAGCAGCGTAGGACAGGGGCGTGGGGGTACGCAGTATTTT,CASSVGQGRGGTQYF
-,-,TRBJ1-1,TRBV7-9,TGTGCCAGCAGCTCCGACAGTCCCTTCGTGGCAGCTTTCTTT,CASSSDSPFVAAFF
TRBD1,-,TRBJ2-7,TRBV6-5,TGTGCCAGCAGTCGACAGGGAGTTGGGGAGCAGTACTTC,CASSRQGVGEQYF
-,-,TRBJ1-2,TRBV7-2,TGTGCCAGCAGCCCCCACCCCCAGGCGGGCTATGGCTACACCTTC,CASSPHPQAGYGYTF
TRBD2,-,TRBJ2-7,TRBV27,TGTGCCAGCAGTTTATCCGGTGGCGGGGGGGCTTACTCCTACGAGCAGTACTTC,CASSLSGGGGAYSYEQYF
TRBD1,-,TRBJ2-7,TRBV6-5,TGTGCCAGCTTCCGGGACAGCCGAGCGTTCTACGAGCAGTACTTC,CASFRDSRAFYEQYF
TRBD1,once,TRBJ1-2,TRBV10-3,TGTGCCATCAGTGTCCTGACAGGGGCCTATGGCTACACCTTC,CAISVLTGAYGYTF
TRBD1,-,TRBJ1-4,TRBV7-9,TGTGCCAGCAGCTCGGGACAGTATGAAAAACTGTTTTTT,CASSSGQYEKLFF
TRBD1,-,TRBJ1-2,TRBV6-6,TGTGCCAGCAGTCCTGGGACAGGGAACTATGGCTACACCTTC,CASSPGTGNYGYTF
-,-,TRBJ2-3,TRBV18,TGTGCCAGCTCTTCCCGACAGCTTTCCACAGATACGCAGTATTTT,CASSSRQLSTDTQYF
-,-,TRBJ1-3,TRBV27,TGTGCCAGCTTCCCTGTCGGCTCTGGAAACACCATATATTTT,CASFPVGSGNTIYF
TRBD1,-,TRBJ1-3,TRBV5-1,TGCGCCAGCAGCTCACAGGGGGATAACACCATATATTTT,CASSSQGDNTIYF
TRBD1,few,TRBJ1-4,TRBV6-5,TGTGCCAGCAGTTACACGGGACAGATTAATGAAAAACTGTTTTTT,CASSYTGQINEKLFF
-,-,TRBJ1-5,TRBV2,TGTGCCAGCAGTGCGGGGGGGCATGTCAATCAGCCCCAGCATTTT,CASSAGGHVNQPQHF
TRBD1,-,TRBJ1-2,TRBV29-1,TGCAGCGTCGGGACAGCCGGCTACACCTTC,CSVGTAGYTF
TRBD2,-,TRBJ2-2,TRBV7-2,TGTGCCAGCAGCCTGAGCGGGGTGCGGAACACCGGGGAGCTGTTTTTT,CASSLSGVRNTGELFF
TRBD1,-,TRBJ1-1,TRBV18,TGTGCCAGCTCACCCTTCCCGGGACAGGGGGACGTGAACACTGAAGCTTTCTTT,CASSPFPGQGDVNTEAFF
TRBD1,-,TRBJ1-4,TRBV10-3,TGTGCCATCAGGGGGGACAGACGGCTGTTTTTT,CAIRGDRRLFF
TRBD1,-,TRBJ2-6,TRBV5-1,TGCGCCAGCAGCTTGGGGGACAGGAGCAACGTCCTGACTTTC,CASSLGDRSNVLTF
-,-,TRBJ2-2,TRBV11-2,TGTGCCAGCAGCTCGAGAGGAGGGGAGATGACCGGGGAGCTGTTTTTT,CASSSRGGEMTGELFF
-,-,TRBJ1-2,TRBV27,TGTGCCAGCAGTTCCTCAGTGGGGCAAGACTATGGCTACACCTTC,CASSSSVGQDYGYTF
-,once,TRBJ2-1,TRBV2,TGTGCCAGCAGAGAGACGCCCTTGCGGGCAGATGAGCAGTTCTTC,CASRETPLRADEQFF
TRBD2,-,TRBJ2-5,TRBV11-3,TGTGCCAGCAGCTTAGAGCGGGGGGTTGACGAGACCCAGTACTTC,CASSLERGVDETQYF
TRBD1,-,TRBJ2-3,TRBV4-2,TGTGCCAGCAGCCTCGCTTTCGACAGGGGGAGCACAGATACGCAGTATTTT,CASSLAFDRGSTDTQYF
-,-,TRBJ2-7,TRBV18,TGTGCCAGCTCACCACCGATGGCCCAGGGATTCTACGAGCAGTACTTC,CASSPPMAQGFYEQYF